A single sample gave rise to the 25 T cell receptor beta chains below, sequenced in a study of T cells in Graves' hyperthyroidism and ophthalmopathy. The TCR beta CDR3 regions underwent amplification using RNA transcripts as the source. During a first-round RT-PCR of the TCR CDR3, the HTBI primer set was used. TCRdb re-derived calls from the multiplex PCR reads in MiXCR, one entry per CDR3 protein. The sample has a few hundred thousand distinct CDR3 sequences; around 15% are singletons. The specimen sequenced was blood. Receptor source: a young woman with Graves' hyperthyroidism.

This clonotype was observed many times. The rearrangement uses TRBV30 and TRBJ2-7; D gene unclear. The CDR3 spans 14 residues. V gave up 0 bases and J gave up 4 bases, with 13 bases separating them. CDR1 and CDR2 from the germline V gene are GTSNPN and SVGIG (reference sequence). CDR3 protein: CAWSVKGPLYEQYV. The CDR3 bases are TGTGCCTGGAGTGTCAAGGGCCCCCTTTACGAGCAGTACGTC.

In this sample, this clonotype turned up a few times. The CDR3, as DNA: TGTGCCAGCAGTTTACCCCGGGACTCAGGATCACCCCTCCACTTT. Translation: CASSLPRDSGSPLHF. The chain couples TRBV27 to TRBJ1-6; TRBD1 might be the D (5 bases). From germline, CDR1 is MNHEY and CDR2 SMNVEV (reference sequence). Trimming removed 2 bases at V and 10 bases at J, with 15 bases between. The CDR3 is 15 residues long.

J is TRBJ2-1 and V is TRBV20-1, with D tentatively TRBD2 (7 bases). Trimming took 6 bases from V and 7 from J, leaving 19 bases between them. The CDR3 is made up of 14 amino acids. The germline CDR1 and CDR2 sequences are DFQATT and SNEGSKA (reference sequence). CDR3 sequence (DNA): TGCAGTGCAACTAGCGTCGGAGGGGGAAATGAGCAGTTCTTC. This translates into CSATSVGGGNEQFF.

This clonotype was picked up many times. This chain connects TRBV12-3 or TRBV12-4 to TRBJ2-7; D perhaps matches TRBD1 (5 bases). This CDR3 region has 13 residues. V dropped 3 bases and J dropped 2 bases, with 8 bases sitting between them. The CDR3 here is CASSFTGTYEQYV. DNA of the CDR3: TGTGCCAGCAGTTTCACAGGAACCTACGAGCAGTACGTC.

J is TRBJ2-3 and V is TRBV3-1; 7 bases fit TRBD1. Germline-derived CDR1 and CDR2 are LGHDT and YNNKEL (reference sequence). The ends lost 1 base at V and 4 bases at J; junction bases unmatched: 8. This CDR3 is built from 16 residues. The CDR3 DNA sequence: TGTGCCAGCAGCCAAGGTCCCGACAGGGCGGCAGATACGCAGTATTTT. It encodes CASSQGPDRAADTQYF.

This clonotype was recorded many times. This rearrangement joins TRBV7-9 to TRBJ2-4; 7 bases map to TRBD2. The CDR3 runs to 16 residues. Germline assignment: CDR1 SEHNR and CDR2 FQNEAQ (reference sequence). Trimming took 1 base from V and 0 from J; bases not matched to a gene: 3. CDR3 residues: CASSLGAGVAKNIQYF. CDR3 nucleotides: TGTGCCAGCAGCTTAGGGGCGGGGGTAGCCAAAAACATTCAGTACTTC.

CDR3 residues: CASSLFNNEKLFF. The CDR3, as DNA: TGTGCCAGCAGCCTGTTTAATAATGAAAAACTGTTTTTT. The genes are TRBV7-2 and TRBJ1-4; D is unclear. V was pared by 5 bases and J by 4 bases, with 8 bases between. The CDR3 loop spans 13 amino acids. Germline V gives CDR1 SGHTA, CDR2 FQGNSA.

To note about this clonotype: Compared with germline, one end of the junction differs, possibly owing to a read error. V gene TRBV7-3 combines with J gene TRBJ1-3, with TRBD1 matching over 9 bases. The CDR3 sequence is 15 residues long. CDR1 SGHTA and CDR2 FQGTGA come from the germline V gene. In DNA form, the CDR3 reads TGTGCCAGCAGCCCGGGACAGGGAGCTGGGAACACCATATATTTT. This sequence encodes CASSPGQGAGNTIYF. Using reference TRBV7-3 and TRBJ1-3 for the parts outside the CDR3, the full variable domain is GAGVSQTPSNKVTEKGKYVELRCDPISGHTALYWYRQSLGQGPEFLIYFQGTGAADDSGLPNDRFFAVRPEGSVSTLKIQRTERGDSAVYLCASSPGQGAGNTIYFGEGSWLTVV.

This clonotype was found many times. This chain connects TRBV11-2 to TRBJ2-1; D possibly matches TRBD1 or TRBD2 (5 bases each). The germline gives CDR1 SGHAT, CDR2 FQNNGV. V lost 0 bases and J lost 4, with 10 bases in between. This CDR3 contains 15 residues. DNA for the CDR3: TGTGCCAGCAGCTTAGAATCGGGGCCTTACAATGAGCAGTTCTTC. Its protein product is CASSLESGPYNEQFF.

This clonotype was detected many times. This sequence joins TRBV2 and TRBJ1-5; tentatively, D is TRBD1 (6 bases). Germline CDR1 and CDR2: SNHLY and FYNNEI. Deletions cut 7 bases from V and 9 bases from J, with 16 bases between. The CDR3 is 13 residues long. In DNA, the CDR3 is TGTGCCAGCATGGCGGGGACATTGTGGCCCCAGCATTTT. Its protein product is CASMAGTLWPQHF.

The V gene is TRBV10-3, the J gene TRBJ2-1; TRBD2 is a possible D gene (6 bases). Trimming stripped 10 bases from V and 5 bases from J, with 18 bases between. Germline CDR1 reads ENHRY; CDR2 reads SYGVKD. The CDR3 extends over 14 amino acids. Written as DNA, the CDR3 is TGTGCCACCGGACCGGGACTCCTTCACAATGAGCAGTTCTTC. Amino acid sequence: CATGPGLLHNEQFF.

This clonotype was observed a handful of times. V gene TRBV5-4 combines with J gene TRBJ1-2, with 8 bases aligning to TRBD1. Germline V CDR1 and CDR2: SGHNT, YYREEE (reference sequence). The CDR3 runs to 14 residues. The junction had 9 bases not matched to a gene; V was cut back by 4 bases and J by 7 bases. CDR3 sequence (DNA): TGTGCCAGCAGCCACGGACAGGGCGAGGGTGGCTACACCTTC. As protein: CASSHGQGEGGYTF.

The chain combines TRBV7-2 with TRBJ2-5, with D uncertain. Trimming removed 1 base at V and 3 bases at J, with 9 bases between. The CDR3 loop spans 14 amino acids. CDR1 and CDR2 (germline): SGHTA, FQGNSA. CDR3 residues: CASSLEAAKETQYF. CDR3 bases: TGTGCCAGCAGCTTAGAAGCAGCTAAAGAGACCCAGTACTTC.

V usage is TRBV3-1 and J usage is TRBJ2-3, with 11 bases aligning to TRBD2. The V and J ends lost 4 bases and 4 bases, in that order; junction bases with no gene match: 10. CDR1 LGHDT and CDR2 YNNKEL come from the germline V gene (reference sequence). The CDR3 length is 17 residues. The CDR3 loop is CASSPTRLAGTPDTQYF. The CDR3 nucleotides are TGTGCCAGCAGCCCGACCCGACTAGCGGGAACCCCAGATACGCAGTATTTT.

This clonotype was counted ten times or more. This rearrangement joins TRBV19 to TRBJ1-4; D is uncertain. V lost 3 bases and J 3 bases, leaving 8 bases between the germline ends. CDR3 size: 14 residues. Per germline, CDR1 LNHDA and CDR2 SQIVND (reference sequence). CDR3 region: CASSILRPNEKLFF. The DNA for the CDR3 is TGTGCCAGTAGTATTCTGCGGCCTAATGAAAAACTGTTTTTT.

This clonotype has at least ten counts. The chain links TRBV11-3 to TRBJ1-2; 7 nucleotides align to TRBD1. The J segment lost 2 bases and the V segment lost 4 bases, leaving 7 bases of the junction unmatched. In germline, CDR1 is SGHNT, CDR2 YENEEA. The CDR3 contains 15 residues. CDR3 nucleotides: TGTGCCAGCAGCTATCCGGGACAGTTAAACTATGGCTACACCTTC. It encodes CASSYPGQLNYGYTF.

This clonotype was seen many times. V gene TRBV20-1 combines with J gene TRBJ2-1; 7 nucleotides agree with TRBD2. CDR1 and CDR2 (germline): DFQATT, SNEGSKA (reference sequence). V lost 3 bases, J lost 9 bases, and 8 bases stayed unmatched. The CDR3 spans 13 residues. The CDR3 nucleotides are TGCAGTGCTAGGGATGGACTAGTGACTGAGCAGTTCTTC. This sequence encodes CSARDGLVTEQFF.

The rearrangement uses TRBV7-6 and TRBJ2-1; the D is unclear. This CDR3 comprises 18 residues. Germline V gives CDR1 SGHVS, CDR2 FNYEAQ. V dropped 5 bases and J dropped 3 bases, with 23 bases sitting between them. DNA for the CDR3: TGTGCCAGCAGCCCACAGCTTGCATCCCTACTCCTCTACAATGAGCAGTTCTTC. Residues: CASSPQLASLLLYNEQFF. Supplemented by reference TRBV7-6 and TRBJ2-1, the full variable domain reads GAGVSQSPRYKVTKRGQDVALRCDPISGHVSLYWYRQALGQGPEFLTYFNYEAQQDKSGLPNDRFSAERPEGSISTLTIQRTEQRDSAMYRCASSPQLASLLLYNEQFFGPGTRLTVL.

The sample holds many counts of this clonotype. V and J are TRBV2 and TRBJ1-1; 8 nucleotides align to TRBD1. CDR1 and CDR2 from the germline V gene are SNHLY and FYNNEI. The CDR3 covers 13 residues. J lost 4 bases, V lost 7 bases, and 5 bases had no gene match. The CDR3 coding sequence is TGTGCCAGCATCGACAGGGGACCCACTGAAGCTTTCTTT. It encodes CASIDRGPTEAFF.

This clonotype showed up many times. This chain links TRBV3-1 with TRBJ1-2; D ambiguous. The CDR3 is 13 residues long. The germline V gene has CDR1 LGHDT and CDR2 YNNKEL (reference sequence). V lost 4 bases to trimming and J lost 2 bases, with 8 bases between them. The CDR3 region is CASSRNLNYGYTF. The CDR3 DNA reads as TGTGCCAGCAGCCGGAACCTAAACTATGGCTACACCTTC.

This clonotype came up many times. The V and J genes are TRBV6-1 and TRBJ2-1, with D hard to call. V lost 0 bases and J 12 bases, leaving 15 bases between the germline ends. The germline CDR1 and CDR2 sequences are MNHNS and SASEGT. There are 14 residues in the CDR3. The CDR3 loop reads CASSEALRDDPQFF. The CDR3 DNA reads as TGTGCCAGCAGTGAAGCGCTTCGAGACGATCCGCAGTTCTTC.

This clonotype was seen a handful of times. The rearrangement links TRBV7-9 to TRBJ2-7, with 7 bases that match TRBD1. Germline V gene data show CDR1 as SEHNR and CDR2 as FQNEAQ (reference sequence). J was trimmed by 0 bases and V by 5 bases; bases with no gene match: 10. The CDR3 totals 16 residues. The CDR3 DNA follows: TGTGCCAGCAGCCGACCGGGACAGCTGAGCTCCTACGAGCAGTACGTC. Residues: CASSRPGQLSSYEQYV.

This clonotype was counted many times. The chain's CDR3 is CASSPSTGGSYEQYF. CDR3 sequence (DNA): TGTGCCAGCAGTCCTTCGACAGGGGGATCCTACGAGCAGTACTTC. This chain connects TRBV27 to TRBJ2-7; 9 bases fit TRBD1. The germline gives CDR1 MNHEY, CDR2 SMNVEV (reference sequence). This CDR3 comprises 15 residues. The trim removed 5 bases at V and 1 base at J, leaving 6 bases unmatched.

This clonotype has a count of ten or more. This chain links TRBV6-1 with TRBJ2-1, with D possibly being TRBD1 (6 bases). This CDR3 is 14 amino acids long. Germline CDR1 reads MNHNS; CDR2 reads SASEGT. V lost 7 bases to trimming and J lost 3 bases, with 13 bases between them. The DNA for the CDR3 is TGTGCCAGCATGGAACTAGGGGGCTACAATGAGCAGTTCTTC. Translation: CASMELGGYNEQFF.

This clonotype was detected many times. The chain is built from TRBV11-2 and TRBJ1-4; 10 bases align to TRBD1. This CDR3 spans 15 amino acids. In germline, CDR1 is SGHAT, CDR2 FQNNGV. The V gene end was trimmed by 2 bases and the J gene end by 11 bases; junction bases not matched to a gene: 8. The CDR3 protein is CASSLTRQGAVKLFF. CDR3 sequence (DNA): TGTGCCAGCAGCTTAACCCGACAGGGGGCTGTCAAACTGTTTTTT. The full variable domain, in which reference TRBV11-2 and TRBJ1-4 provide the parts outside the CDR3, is EAGVAQSPRYKIIEKRQSVAFWCNPISGHATLYWYQQILGQGPKLLIQFQNNGVVDDSQLPKDRFSAERLKGVDSTLKIQPAKLEDSAVYLCASSLTRQGAVKLFFGSGTQLSVL.